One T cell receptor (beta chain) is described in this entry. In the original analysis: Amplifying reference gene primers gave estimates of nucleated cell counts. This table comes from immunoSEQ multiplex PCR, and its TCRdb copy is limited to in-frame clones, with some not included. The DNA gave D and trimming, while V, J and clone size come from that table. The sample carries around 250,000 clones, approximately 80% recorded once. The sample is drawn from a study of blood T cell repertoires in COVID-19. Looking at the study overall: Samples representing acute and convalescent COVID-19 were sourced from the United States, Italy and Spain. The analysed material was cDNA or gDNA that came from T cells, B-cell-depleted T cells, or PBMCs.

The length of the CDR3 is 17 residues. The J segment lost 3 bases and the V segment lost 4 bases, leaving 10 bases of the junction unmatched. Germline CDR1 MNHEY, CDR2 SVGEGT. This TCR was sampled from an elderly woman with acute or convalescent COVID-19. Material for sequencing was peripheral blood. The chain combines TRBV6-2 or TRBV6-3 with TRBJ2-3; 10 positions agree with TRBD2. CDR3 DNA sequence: TGTGCCAGCAGTTGGCCTAGCGGGAGAGGCTTAACAGATACGCAGTATTTT. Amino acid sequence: CASSWPSGRGLTDTQYF.